A selection of T cell receptor beta chains follows, all from one sample in a study of long-term antiretroviral therapy in people with HIV. Sequencing was performed with immunoSEQ multiplex PCR; in TCRdb, only in-frame clones are kept and a portion is missing. This sample has some 35,000 clones, with approximately 94% found just once. Sequenced here: unsorted PBMCs, sampled 4.1 years after starting antiretroviral therapy. The receptor source for this set is a woman between 50 and 59 years old with HIV. The CDR3 runs from the conserved cysteine through the conserved F or W. The D gene is left open where the match is weak. Part of the rows lack a size; the others show once, few, many or a class for expanded clones.

TRBJ2-2 NA TRBV7-8 NA CASSPPGRNTGELFF TGTGCCAGCAGTCCACCGGGACGGAACACCGGGGAGCTGTTTTTT
TRBJ2-7 TRBD1 TRBV5-1 NA CASSPDRGYEQYF TGCGCCAGCAGCCCCGACAGGGGCTACGAGCAGTACTTC
TRBJ1-6 NA TRBV15 NA CATSSGQGLASYNSPLHF TGTGCCACCAGCAGTGGGCAGGGTTTAGCCTCCTATAATTCACCCCTCCACTTT
TRBJ1-4 NA TRBV19 NA CASSRQDNEKLFF TGTGCCAGTAGTAGACAGGATAATGAAAAACTGTTTTTT
TRBJ2-5 NA TRBV7-2 NA CASSLGVLTGETQYF TGTGCCAGCAGCTTAGGGGTCCTCACGGGCGAGACCCAGTACTTC
TRBJ1-5 NA TRBV25-1 NA CASSGQGINQPQHF TGTGCCAGCAGCGGCCAGGGGATCAATCAGCCCCAGCATTTT
TRBJ1-6 NA TRBV5-1 NA CASSLETEYNSPLHF TGCGCCAGCAGCTTGGAGACAGAGTATAATTCACCCCTCCACTTT
TRBJ2-7 TRBD1 TRBV19 NA CASSIQGARSEQYF TGTGCCAGTAGTATTCAGGGGGCGCGTAGCGAGCAGTACTTC
TRBJ1-2 TRBD1 TRBV10-3 NA CAISAGGVYGYTF TGTGCCATCAGTGCAGGGGGGGTCTATGGCTACACCTTC
TRBJ2-4 TRBD1 TRBV7-8 NA CASSPRTGLAKNIQYF TGTGCCAGCAGCCCTCGGACAGGGTTAGCCAAAAACATTCAGTACTTC
TRBJ2-5 TRBD1 TRBV29-1 NA CSGSPGGRREETQYF TGCAGCGGCTCGCCAGGGGGTCGTAGGGAAGAGACCCAGTACTTC
TRBJ2-1 TRBD2 TRBV29-1 once CSGAGGAYNEQFF TGCAGCGGAGCGGGGGGAGCCTACAATGAGCAGTTCTTC
TRBJ1-6 TRBD1 TRBV30 once CAWSFRGQSSNSPLHF TGTGCCTGGAGCTTCAGGGGACAGAGCTCAAATTCACCCCTCCACTTT
TRBJ1-6 TRBD1 TRBV6-6 few CASSGWDRKNSPLHF TGTGCCAGCAGTGGGTGGGACAGAAAAAATTCACCCCTCCACTTT
TRBJ1-1 TRBD1 TRBV5-1 NA CASSGGQGAYTEAFF TGCGCCAGCAGCGGGGGACAGGGGGCATACACTGAAGCTTTCTTT
TRBJ2-7 NA TRBV5-1 NA CASSLSFRTYEQYF TGCGCCAGCAGCCTGTCTTTTAGGACCTACGAGCAGTACTTC
TRBJ1-5 NA TRBV21-1 NA CANTGASREPQHF TGTGCCAACACAGGGGCCAGTAGGGAGCCCCAGCATTTT